The clone carrying this TCR beta chain is a singleton in its sample. What it binds is not known. The cohort excluded patients with autoimmune disease history or systemic immunosuppression. These data originate in a study of OX40 agonist ivuxolimab in advanced cancers. Method: immunoSEQ multiplex PCR; TCRdb's copy keeps in-frame clones and lacks some. The data contain over 15,000 clones, 81% of them singletons. Overall study findings and caveats: CD8+ T cells were the subset that, on average, had more expanded clones than CD4+.

Germline CDR1 reads SGHDN; CDR2 reads FVKESK. CDR3 size: 13 residues. Trimming removed 3 bases from V and 4 bases from J, with 7 bases in between. The specimen comprised CD4+ or CD8+ T cells sorted from blood, sampled in a trial of the OX40 agonist ivuxolimab. The chain links TRBV14 to TRBJ1-5; D uncertain. This clonotype was obtained from an adult with an advanced solid tumor such as melanoma, head and neck, liver or kidney cancer. For the CDR3, the DNA is TGTGCCAGCAGCCAGGGGTTTAATCAGCCCCAGCATTTT. It codes for CASSQGFNQPQHF.